This TCR beta chain was captured in a study of blood T cell repertoires in COVID-19. Across the study: Samples of COVID-19 (acute and convalescent) were obtained from the United States, Italy and Spain. The cDNA or gDNA used as material had been derived from T cells, B-cell-depleted T cells, or PBMCs.

In the source study's methods: Reference gene primers were amplified, and this amplification served to estimate nucleated cell counts. Libraries were prepared by immunoSEQ multiplex PCR; TCRdb keeps only in-frame clonotypes and omits some of them. The DNA was the basis for D and trimming; V, J and clone size are from that table. Of about 260,000 clones listed, 87% are singletons. The CDR3 consists of 16 residues. The V gene lost 1 base and the J gene lost 4 bases, with 16 bases spanning the gap. Germline V gene lookup returns CDR1 SNHLY and CDR2 FYNNEI. Input material: peripheral blood. The chain joins TRBV2 to TRBJ1-2; D is possibly TRBD1 (6 bases). The sequence was collected from a woman between 40 and 50 years old who had recovered from COVID-19. CDR3 residues: CASSEGTGRGGYGYTF. The CDR3 nucleotides read TGTGCCAGCAGTGAAGGTACAGGGAGAGGCGGCTATGGCTACACCTTC.